A selection of T cell receptor beta chains follows, all from one sample in a study of blood T cell repertoires in COVID-19. Clones were read by immunoSEQ multiplex PCR, and TCRdb kept only the in-frame ones, dropping some. This sample has more than 150,000 clones, with approximately 79% found just once. The material sequenced was peripheral blood. These receptors originate from a man aged 50-60 years who had recovered from COVID-19. Both conserved end residues are part of each CDR3. D genes are given only for firm matches. Clone size is given for some rows only: seen once, a few or many times, or a class if the clone is expanded.

size | D | J | V | CDR3 | DNA
few | TRBD1 | TRBJ2-2 | TRBV19 | CASSIHRGYTGELFF | TGTGCCAGTAGTATCCACAGGGGGTACACCGGGGAGCTGTTTTTT
. | TRBD2 | TRBJ2-5 | TRBV3-1/TRBV3-2 | CASTSTTSGRVGYF | TGTGCCAGCACCTCAACGACTAGCGGGAGGGTGGGGTACTTC
. | . | TRBJ1-2 | TRBV30 | CAWSVLTGNGYTF | TGTGCCTGGAGTGTACTGACAGGCAATGGCTACACCTTC
. | . | TRBJ1-3 | TRBV4-3 | CASSQDRVSSGNTIYF | TGCGCCAGCAGCCAAGACAGGGTGAGCTCTGGAAACACCATATATTTT
. | . | TRBJ2-7 | TRBV4-1 | CASSQEVALSYEQYF | TGCGCCAGCAGCCAAGAAGTTGCCCTTAGCTACGAGCAGTACTTC
once | . | TRBJ2-2 | TRBV9 | CASSVVAQGQNTGELFF | TGTGCCAGCAGCGTAGTCGCACAGGGACAGAACACCGGGGAGCTGTTTTTT
. | TRBD1 | TRBJ2-3 | TRBV4-1 | CASSQETGGRVDTQYF | TGCGCCAGCAGCCAAGAAACAGGGGGTAGAGTAGATACGCAGTATTTT
. | . | TRBJ2-5 | TRBV2 | CAASGSQAETQYF | TGTGCCGCCTCCGGGAGCCAGGCGGAGACCCAGTACTTC
. | TRBD1 | TRBJ1-4 | TRBV30 | CAWRGTGVEKLFF | TGTGCCTGGAGGGGGACAGGGGTTGAAAAACTGTTTTTT
. | TRBD1 | TRBJ1-4 | TRBV29-1 | CSVGQGAANEKLFF | TGCAGCGTTGGACAGGGGGCGGCTAATGAAAAACTGTTTTTT
. | TRBD1 | TRBJ1-6 | TRBV18 | CASSHGTENSPLHF | TGTGCCAGCTCACACGGGACAGAAAATTCACCCCTCCACTTT
once | TRBD1 | TRBJ2-7 | TRBV24-1 | CATSDRTGVSYEQYF | TGTGCCACCAGTGATAGGACAGGCGTTTCCTACGAGCAGTACTTC
. | . | TRBJ2-7 | TRBV9 | CASSGLRSYEQYF | TGTGCCAGCAGCGGACTCCGATCATACGAGCAGTACTTC
. | . | TRBJ2-1 | TRBV7-2 | CASSPSQGNEQFF | TGTGCCAGCAGCCCATCCCAGGGGAATGAGCAGTTCTTC
few | TRBD2 | TRBJ2-7 | TRBV9 | CASSVDWREFYEQYF | TGTGCCAGCAGCGTAGACTGGCGGGAGTTCTACGAGCAGTACTTC
. | TRBD2 | TRBJ2-5 | TRBV10-3 | CAISEGLAGLETQYF | TGTGCCATCAGTGAGGGACTAGCGGGATTAGAGACCCAGTACTTC
. | . | TRBJ1-1 | TRBV28 | CASSLGQTYTEAFF | TGTGCCAGCAGTTTAGGACAGACCTACACTGAAGCTTTCTTT
. | . | TRBJ2-7 | TRBV9 | CASSVEGAEQYF | TGTGCCAGCAGCGTAGAAGGGGCCGAGCAGTACTTC
. | . | TRBJ1-2 | TRBV7-2 | CASSTTTGHYGYTF | TGTGCCAGCAGCACGACAACAGGGCACTATGGCTACACCTTC
. | TRBD1 | TRBJ1-1 | TRBV7-2 | CASSLGTGNTEAFF | TGTGCCAGCAGCTTGGGGACAGGTAACACTGAAGCTTTCTTT
. | TRBD2 | TRBJ2-7 | TRBV6-5 | CASRGNWGGEQYF | TGTGCCAGCAGAGGAAACTGGGGGGGCGAGCAGTACTTC
. | . | TRBJ2-1 | TRBV7-3 | CASSFGAGSYNEQFF | TGTGCCAGCAGCTTTGGTGCGGGATCCTACAATGAGCAGTTCTTC
. | TRBD1 | TRBJ2-7 | TRBV6-5 | CASRAQGVWGEQYF | TGTGCCAGCAGAGCACAGGGGGTTTGGGGCGAGCAGTACTTC